The 26 T cell receptor beta chains given below trace back to one sample, sequenced in a study of T-cell reconstitution after alpha-beta-depleted transplantation in children. Preparation of the TCRbeta library involved a method that used unique molecular identifiers. TCRdb recomputed calls from the PCR reads with MiXCR, one row per CDR3 protein. The sample includes about a million distinct CDR3 sequences, roughly 29% seen only once; the top ten take roughly 28%. Specimen: PBMCs, mostly from graft donor cells, collected 360 days after TCRalphabeta/CD19-depleted stem cell transplant. The source of these receptors is a boy younger than two who had a stem cell transplant for SCID, so the T cells may come from the graft donor.

The sample holds a few counts of this clonotype. V and J are TRBV3-1 and TRBJ1-2; D unclear. Looked up from germline, CDR1 is LGHDT and CDR2 is YNNKEL (reference sequence). V lost 4 bases to trimming and J lost 4 bases, with 13 bases between them. CDR3 length equals 14 residues. The CDR3 here is CASSPTKDGYGYTF. DNA of the CDR3: TGTGCCAGCAGCCCAACTAAGGACGGCTATGGCTACACCTTC.

J is TRBJ2-3 and V is TRBV29-1; D perhaps matches TRBD1 (5 bases). CDR3 size: 13 residues. Germline CDR1 SQVTM, CDR2 ANQGSEA. Between the trimmed V and J ends, which lost 4 bases and 2 bases, there was a span of 10 bases. Here the CDR3 DNA reads TGCAGCGTTGGAGGACACCTCACAGATACGCAGTATTTT. Translation gives CSVGGHLTDTQYF.

This clonotype appeared a few times. The chain carries TRBV15 and TRBJ1-5; unclear D gene. This CDR3 contains 15 residues. The V and J ends lost 3 bases and 2 bases respectively, with 11 bases between them. The V gene's germline CDR1 is LNHNV and CDR2 YYDKDF (reference sequence). The CDR3 here is CATSSWGRGNQPQHF. CDR3 DNA: TGTGCCACCAGCAGTTGGGGTCGCGGCAATCAGCCCCAGCATTTT.

The rearrangement joins TRBV19 to TRBJ1-1; 8 bases align to TRBD1. Germline loops: CDR1 LNHDA, CDR2 SQIVND (reference sequence). V lost 5 bases, J lost 5 bases, and 13 bases stayed unmatched. This CDR3 has 16 amino acids. The CDR3 coding sequence is TGTGCCAGTAGTCGGGGCAGGGGGCGCGGTTTTACTGAAGCTTTCTTT. It encodes CASSRGRGRGFTEAFF.

This clonotype occurred a few times. The chain employs TRBV28 and TRBJ2-5; the D gene is possibly TRBD1 (6 bases). The V end was cut by 3 bases, the J end by 3 bases, with 8 bases between. This CDR3 comprises 13 residues. Germline values: CDR1 MDHEN, CDR2 SYDVKM. The CDR3 loop reads CASSFWTEETQYF. The CDR3 DNA sequence: TGTGCCAGCAGTTTTTGGACAGAAGAGACCCAGTACTTC. Drawing the rest from reference TRBV28 and TRBJ2-5, the complete variable domain is DVKVTQSSRYLVKRTGEKVFLECVQDMDHENMFWYRQDPGLGLRLIYFSYDVKMKEKGDIPEGYSVSREKKERFSLILESASTNQTSMYLCASSFWTEETQYFGPGTRLLVL.

The chain is built from TRBV20-1 and TRBJ2-3; TRBD2 agrees at 10 bases. Per germline, CDR1 DFQATT and CDR2 SNEGSKA (reference sequence). The CDR3 spans 19 residues. Trimming at V came to 6 bases and at J to 1 base, leaving 19 bases not matched to a gene. The CDR3 is CSANRPSGGTGGGTDTQYF. The CDR3 bases are TGCAGTGCCAACAGGCCTAGCGGGGGAACTGGCGGAGGCACAGATACGCAGTATTTT.

V usage is TRBV10-3 and J usage is TRBJ1-5; 9 nucleotides match TRBD1. With 8 bases clipped from V and 6 bases from J, the junction kept 14 bases outside the gene matches. The CDR3 sequence is 16 residues long. Germline V gene data show CDR1 as ENHRY and CDR2 as SYGVKD. The CDR3 region has the DNA TGTGCCATCCTACCGTACCCGGGACAGGGAAGTCAGCCCCAGCATTTT. Amino acids: CAILPYPGQGSQPQHF.

CDR3 sequence reads: CASTSGDRVQSPLHF. DNA for the CDR3: TGTGCCAGCACGAGCGGGGACAGGGTCCAGTCACCCCTCCACTTT. The chain carries TRBV2 and TRBJ1-6, with 9 bases lining up with TRBD1. The CDR3 runs 15 residues. The germline V gene has CDR1 SNHLY and CDR2 FYNNEI. The V and J ends lost 7 bases and 10 bases, in that order; junction bases with no gene match: 11.

CDR3 coding DNA: TGTGCCAGCAGCCAAGATGGGGGAGCGGGGGGGCCTGGCACAGATACGCAGTATTTT. Its protein product is CASSQDGGAGGPGTDTQYF. The chain recombines TRBV4-2 with TRBJ2-3; TRBD2 matches 10 bases. This CDR3 is 19 amino acids long. Germline CDR1 reads LGHNA; CDR2 reads YNFKEQ. J was trimmed by 1 base and V by 0 bases; bases with no gene match: 10.

The chain employs TRBV2 and TRBJ2-7; 9 bases line up with TRBD2. The V and J ends lost 1 base and 6 bases, in that order; junction bases with no gene match: 7. Germline V CDR1 and CDR2: SNHLY, FYNNEI. This CDR3 spans 15 amino acids. The chain's CDR3 is CASSEDLAGLSEQYF. The CDR3 nucleotides are TGTGCCAGCAGTGAAGATCTAGCGGGGCTCTCCGAGCAGTACTTC.

The CDR3 reads CASSSGTDFLYGYTF. Here the CDR3 DNA reads TGCGCCAGCAGCTCGGGGACAGACTTTCTCTATGGCTACACCTTC. The rearrangement links TRBV5-1 to TRBJ1-2; 7 bases are shared with TRBD1. Losses at the gene ends were 3 bases for V and 4 bases for J; bases not matched to a gene: 9. CDR1 is SGHRS, CDR2 YFSETQ, per germline. The CDR3 spans 15 residues.

This clonotype was found many times. The gene calls are TRBV5-1 and TRBJ2-1; D possibly corresponds to TRBD1 (5 bases). The CDR3 length is 14 residues. V was shortened by 0 bases and J by 8 bases, with 12 bases between the two germline ends. CDR1 SGHRS and CDR2 YFSETQ come from the germline V gene. CDR3 coding DNA: TGCGCCAGCAGCTTGGATGGGCCCAGGGATGAGCAGTTCTTC. It translates to CASSLDGPRDEQFF.

V is TRBV29-1 and J is TRBJ1-2; D is possibly TRBD1 (6 bases). V was clipped by 3 bases and J by 4 bases, with 15 bases between them. Germline-derived CDR1 and CDR2 are SQVTM and ANQGSEA. CDR3 length: 14 amino acids. This CDR3 is CSVDTSQGPYGYTF. The CDR3 DNA reads as TGCAGCGTTGATACTTCACAGGGTCCCTATGGCTACACCTTC.

CDR3 region: CASSLQGHTDTQYF. The CDR3 coding sequence is TGCGCCAGCAGCTTGCAGGGACACACAGATACGCAGTATTTT. The chain recombines TRBV5-1 with TRBJ2-3; the D gene is possibly TRBD1 (6 bases). This CDR3 region has 14 residues. Deletions cut 1 base from V and 2 bases from J, with 8 bases between. Germline assignment: CDR1 SGHRS and CDR2 YFSETQ.

This clonotype came up a few times. V gene TRBV11-2 combines with J gene TRBJ1-2; D may be TRBD1 (5 bases). The V end lost 3 bases, the J end lost 4 bases, and 18 bases lay between the germline ends. The CDR3 runs 16 residues. CDR1 and CDR2 (germline): SGHAT, FQNNGV. CDR3 DNA sequence: TGTGCCAGCAGCTTGGGAGGAGGGGATTTTAGCTATGGCTACACCTTC. Encoded protein: CASSLGGGDFSYGYTF.

This clonotype came up many times. This chain uses TRBV27 with TRBJ2-3; 7 bases are a match to TRBD1. CDR3 length: 15 residues. Germline assignment: CDR1 MNHEY and CDR2 SMNVEV (reference sequence). The ends lost 3 bases at V and 1 base at J; junction bases unmatched: 4. The CDR3: CASSFRTGRTDTQYF. CDR3 sequence (DNA): TGTGCCAGCAGTTTCCGGACAGGCCGCACAGATACGCAGTATTTT.

The chain links TRBV18 to TRBJ1-3; D is uncertain. The CDR3 contains 16 residues. V was clipped by 3 bases and J by 0 bases, with 12 bases between them. The germline V gene has CDR1 KGHSH and CDR2 LQKENI. This chain's CDR3 is CASSPLDRGSGNTIYF. The CDR3 DNA follows: TGTGCCAGCTCACCTCTAGACCGGGGCTCTGGAAACACCATATATTTT.

The chain employs TRBV7-2 and TRBJ2-7; D unclear. The CDR3 runs 14 residues. Trimming cost V 6 bases and J 1 base, with 13 bases left between them. Germline V CDR1 and CDR2: SGHTA, FQGNSA. CDR3 amino acids: CASSIPTTSYEQYF. The CDR3 region has the DNA TGTGCCAGCAGTATCCCCACAACTTCCTACGAGCAGTACTTC.

V gene TRBV12-5 combines with J gene TRBJ2-7; no clear D gene. The ends were cut back, 6 bases at V and 0 bases at J, with 15 bases in the middle. The CDR3 covers 15 residues. Germline V gives CDR1 LGHNT, CDR2 FRNRAP. The chain's CDR3 is CASGPPGILSYEQYF. CDR3 nucleotides: TGTGCTAGTGGCCCCCCCGGAATTCTCTCCTACGAGCAGTACTTC.

The chain employs TRBV6-5 and TRBJ1-2; no clear D gene. Trimming took 2 bases from V and 6 from J, leaving 16 bases between them. Germline V gives CDR1 MNHEY, CDR2 SVGAGI. This CDR3 contains 15 residues. The CDR3 coding sequence is TGTGCCAGCAGTTACGCCGGCCTACGTTGGGATGGCTACACCTTC. Amino acids: CASSYAGLRWDGYTF.

This clonotype appeared a few times. A junction boundary mismatches the germline segment, possibly from a read error. The rearrangement links TRBV7-2 to TRBJ2-1; the D gene is possibly TRBD2 (5 bases). The germline V gene has CDR1 SGHTA and CDR2 FQGNSA. CDR3 size: 16 residues. CDR3 DNA: TGTGCCAGCACCTTACTCGGGGTCAGCTCCTACAATGAGCAGTTCTTC. It codes for CASTLLGVSSYNEQFF.

This clonotype was found once. This rearrangement joins TRBV11-2 to TRBJ2-4, with D unresolved. Deletions cut 4 bases from V and 1 base from J, with 20 bases between. The CDR3 sequence is 18 residues long. Germline loops: CDR1 SGHAT, CDR2 FQNNGV. The CDR3 DNA sequence: TGTGCCAGCAGCTCCCCCCTACGTGGAGTCTCGGCCAAAAACATTCAGTACTTC. This codes for CASSSPLRGVSAKNIQYF.

This clonotype was seen a few times. This chain joins TRBV20-1 and TRBJ2-1; TRBD2 matches at 9 bases. V trimming: 2 bases; J trimming: 3 bases; junction bases outside the gene matches: 11. CDR1 and CDR2 from the germline V gene are DFQATT and SNEGSKA (reference sequence). The CDR3 runs to 17 residues. CDR3 DNA sequence: TGCAGTGCTAGATCCCCAGCGGGGGGCCCACACTACAATGAGCAGTTCTTC. As protein: CSARSPAGGPHYNEQFF.

This clonotype was seen only once. J is TRBJ2-7 and V is TRBV7-8; 7 bases align to TRBD1. Germline V gene lookup returns CDR1 SGHVS and CDR2 FQNEAQ. CDR3 length: 15 residues. V dropped 1 base and J dropped 2; count of bases not matched to a gene: 5. The CDR3 is CASSLDTGDPYEQYF. As DNA, the CDR3 is TGTGCCAGCAGCTTAGATACAGGGGATCCCTACGAGCAGTACTTC.

The CDR3 reads CSVRGGTNEKLFF. The CDR3 DNA sequence: TGCAGCGTCAGGGGTGGCACTAATGAAAAACTGTTTTTT. V is TRBV20-1 and J is TRBJ1-4; weak D call: TRBD1 (6 bases). Germline CDR1 and CDR2: DFQATT and SNEGSKA (reference sequence). CDR3 length equals 13 residues.

The chain has TRBV20-1 and TRBJ2-5; 7 bases are shared with TRBD1. Per the germline V gene, CDR1 is DFQATT and CDR2 is SNEGSKA (reference sequence). The CDR3 extends over 14 amino acids. The trim removed 5 bases at V and 6 bases at J, leaving 12 bases unmatched. The CDR3 sequence: CSAPRAGGDQTQYF. Here the CDR3 DNA reads TGCAGTGCTCCGCGGGCAGGGGGAGATCAGACCCAGTACTTC.